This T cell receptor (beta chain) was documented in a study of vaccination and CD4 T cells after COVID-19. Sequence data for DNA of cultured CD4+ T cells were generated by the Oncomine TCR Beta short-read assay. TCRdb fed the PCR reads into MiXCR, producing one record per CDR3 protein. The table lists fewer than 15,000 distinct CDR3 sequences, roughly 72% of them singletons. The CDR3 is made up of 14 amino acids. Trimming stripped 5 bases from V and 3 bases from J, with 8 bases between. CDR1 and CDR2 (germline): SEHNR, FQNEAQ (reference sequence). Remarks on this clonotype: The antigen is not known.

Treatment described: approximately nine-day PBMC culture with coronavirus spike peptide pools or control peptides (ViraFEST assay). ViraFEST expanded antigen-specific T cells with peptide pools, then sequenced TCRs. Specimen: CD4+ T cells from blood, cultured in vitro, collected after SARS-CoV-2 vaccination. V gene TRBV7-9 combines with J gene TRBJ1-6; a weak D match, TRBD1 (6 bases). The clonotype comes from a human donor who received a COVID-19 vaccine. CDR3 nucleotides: TGTGCCAGCAGCCCGGACAGCTATAATTCACCCCTCCACTTT. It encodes CASSPDSYNSPLHF.